This T cell receptor beta chain was recovered during a study of blood T cell repertoires in COVID-19. Study background: Sources were T cells, B-cell-depleted T cells, or PBMCs; the material itself was cDNA or gDNA.

Clinical history as reported by participants underpinned cohort assignment. The study counted Cohort 3 donors as recovered given two negative PCRs, clearance, or symptom resolution. This clone has a handful of counts. The ends were cut back, 1 base at V and 9 bases at J, with 9 bases in the middle. CDR3 length equals 12 residues. Germline V gene lookup returns CDR1 KGHSY and CDR2 FQNENV. The method was immunoSEQ multiplex PCR; TCRdb's version includes in-frame clones alone and lacks a portion of them. The sample contains approximately 170,000 clones, 80% to 85% of which appear only once. The sequence was obtained from a woman in her forties or fifties who had recovered from COVID-19. The gene calls are TRBV16 and TRBJ1-2, with D uncertain. Specimen: PBMCs or T cells enriched from blood (not recorded which). CDR3 amino acids: CASSQWPSSYTF. The CDR3 nucleotides are TGTGCCAGCAGCCAATGGCCATCGAGCTACACCTTC.